What follows are 8 T cell receptor beta chains derived from one specimen sequenced in a study of blood T cell repertoires in COVID-19. The repertoire was sequenced with immunoSEQ multiplex PCR; TCRdb's copy has only in-frame clones and lacks some. The table includes about 200,000 clones, 88% detected once. The material sequenced was peripheral blood. These TCRs come from a man aged 18 to 30 with active or convalescent COVID-19.

The CDR3 nucleotides are TGTGCCAGCAGCCTTTACAGGGAAAATGAAAAACTGTTTTTT. This translates into CASSLYRENEKLFF. The rearrangement uses TRBV27 and TRBJ1-4, with a tentative D call TRBD1 (6 bases). Trimming removed 6 bases at V and 5 bases at J, with 13 bases between. Per germline, CDR1 MNHEY and CDR2 SMNVEV (reference sequence). The length of the CDR3 is 14 residues.

V and J are TRBV18 and TRBJ1-2; a weak D match, TRBD1 (6 bases). Germline CDR1 KGHSH, CDR2 LQKENI. Trimming cost V 6 bases and J 4 bases, with 24 bases left between them. CDR3 length: 17 residues. Written as DNA, the CDR3 is TGTGCCAGCTCTGGAATACGGGACACCCTCAGGGGCTATGGCTACACCTTC. Its protein is CASSGIRDTLRGYGYTF.

V usage is TRBV19 and J usage is TRBJ2-3, with TRBD2 identical over 10 bases. CDR1 LNHDA and CDR2 SQIVND come from the germline V gene (reference sequence). The junction had 2 bases not matched to a gene; V was cut back by 7 bases and J by 1 base. The CDR3 has 14 residues. CDR3 sequence: CASTLAGGTDTQYF. DNA of the CDR3: TGTGCCAGTACCCTAGCGGGAGGCACAGATACGCAGTATTTT. Using reference TRBV19 and TRBJ2-3 for the parts outside the CDR3, the full variable domain is DGGITQSPKYLFRKEGQNVTLSCEQNLNHDAMYWYRQDPGQGLRLIYYSQIVNDFQKGDIAEGYSVSREKKESFPLTVTSAQKNPTAFYLCASTLAGGTDTQYFGPGTRLTVL.

This CDR3 reads CAISDLREGGDEQYF. The CDR3 DNA reads TGTGCCATCAGTGACCTAAGGGAGGGAGGGGACGAGCAGTACTTC. The rearrangement uses TRBV10-3 and TRBJ2-7, with 7 bases aligning to TRBD2. The germline V gene has CDR1 ENHRY and CDR2 SYGVKD. The V and J ends lost 3 bases and 5 bases, in that order; junction bases with no gene match: 10. This CDR3 spans 15 amino acids.

J is TRBJ1-1 and V is TRBV6-5; tentative D call: TRBD1 (6 bases). In germline, CDR1 is MNHEY, CDR2 SVGAGI. V was cut by 7 bases and J by 0 bases, with 15 bases left in between. The CDR3 consists of 15 residues. CDR3 sequence: CASTRTAVMNTEAFF. The CDR3 coding sequence is TGTGCCAGCACCCGGACAGCCGTCATGAACACTGAAGCTTTCTTT.

CDR3 nucleotide sequence: TGTGCCAGCAGCTCCGGGACATACGGGGACTATGGCTACACCTTC. It is translated as CASSSGTYGDYGYTF. The rearrangement links TRBV21-1 to TRBJ1-2; whether TRBD1, the table's D call, matches the DNA was not checked. TRBV21-1 is reported as a pseudogene. The CDR3 runs to 15 residues.

Concerning this clone itself: The sample holds other DNA sequences that translate to the same CDR3. J is TRBJ1-2 and V is TRBV9, with D possibly TRBD1 on 5 matching bases. This CDR3 spans 13 amino acids. The V end lost 2 bases, the J end lost 4 bases, and 9 bases lay between the germline ends. The germline CDR1 and CDR2 sequences are SGDLS and YYNGEE. CDR3 nucleotides: TGTGCCAGCAGCGTGGATCAGGGCTATGGCTACACCTTC. It specifies CASSVDQGYGYTF.

The gene calls are TRBV7-9 and TRBJ1-2; D unresolved. V was cut by 4 bases and J by 3 bases, with 9 bases left in between. The CDR3 loop spans 13 amino acids. Germline assignment: CDR1 SEHNR and CDR2 FQNEAQ (reference sequence). The CDR3 spells CASSSYRDYGYTF. The CDR3 nucleotides are TGTGCCAGCAGCTCCTACCGGGACTATGGCTACACCTTC.